The 9 T cell receptor beta chains in this list originate from one sample, sequenced in a study of cytomegalovirus exposure and HLA in healthy donors. Both 60 Vbeta primers and 13 Jbeta primers went into the PCR. Clones were read by immunoSEQ multiplex PCR, and TCRdb kept only the in-frame ones, dropping some. The sample lists fewer than 200,000 clones, approximately 86% occurring once. Sequencing input: PBMCs. All receptors come from a male donor in good health and CMV-seronegative.

The J gene is TRBJ2-7, the V gene TRBV27; 12 bases are shared with TRBD1. J gave up 6 bases and V 6 bases, and 6 bases lay outside the gene matches. The CDR3 extends over 14 amino acids. Germline lookup yields CDR1 MNHEY and CDR2 SMNVEV (reference sequence). CDR3 protein: CASSSGTGGLEQYF. The CDR3 bases are TGTGCCAGCAGCTCCGGGACAGGGGGCCTCGAGCAGTACTTC.

The chain recombines TRBV7-6 with TRBJ1-6; possibly TRBD1 for D (5 bases). V lost 1 base, J lost 10 bases, and 14 bases lay in between. The CDR3 sequence is 15 residues long. Germline CDR1 SGHVS, CDR2 FNYEAQ. The CDR3 region is CASSLGGGQGSPLHF. Here the CDR3 DNA reads TGTGCCAGCAGCTTAGGGGGGGGTCAGGGATCACCCCTCCACTTT.

This rearrangement joins TRBV7-2 to TRBJ2-5; D possibly corresponds to TRBD2 (6 bases). The CDR3 has 13 residues. The V and J ends lost 3 bases and 3 bases respectively, with 8 bases between them. From germline, CDR1 is SGHTA and CDR2 FQGNSA. As DNA, the CDR3 is TGTGCCAGCAGCTTGGGGAGGAAAGAGACCCAGTACTTC. This translates into CASSLGRKETQYF.

This clone was observed a single time. The V gene is TRBV18, the J gene TRBJ1-1; D uncertain. This CDR3 contains 15 residues. V was trimmed by 6 bases and J by 0 bases, leaving 14 bases between them. CDR1 is KGHSH and CDR2 is LQKENI in the germline V gene. In nucleotides, the CDR3 is TGTGCCAGCTCCCCATCGGGCGGGGTGAACACTGAAGCTTTCTTT. This encodes CASSPSGGVNTEAFF.

This chain joins TRBV9 and TRBJ1-2; 10 bases are a match to TRBD1. From germline, CDR1 is SGDLS and CDR2 YYNGEE. Trimming removed 5 bases from V and 6 bases from J; junction bases left unmatched: 7. The CDR3 has 14 residues. The CDR3 reads CASSSTGGPNGYTF. Written as DNA, the CDR3 is TGTGCCAGCAGTTCGACAGGGGGCCCTAATGGCTACACCTTC.

The rearrangement joins TRBV5-4 to TRBJ2-7; 7 nucleotides match TRBD1. Germline V gene lookup returns CDR1 SGHNT and CDR2 YYREEE (reference sequence). The CDR3 has 14 amino acids. V lost 3 bases, J lost 6 bases, and 9 bases stayed unmatched. The CDR3 bases are TGTGCCAGCAGCTCGCGTGGGGCAGGGGGCGAGCAGTACTTC. Its protein product is CASSSRGAGGEQYF.

The V gene is TRBV6-4, the J gene TRBJ1-2, with unresolved D. In germline, CDR1 is MRHNA, CDR2 SNTAGT. Trimming took 9 bases from V and 1 from J, leaving 15 bases between them. The CDR3 extends over 14 amino acids. The CDR3 sequence: CASGVGVFNYGYTF. Here the CDR3 DNA reads TGTGCCAGTGGGGTCGGGGTCTTTAACTATGGCTACACCTTC.

This clone turned up a few times. The chain has TRBV7-2 and TRBJ2-7; 8 bases align to TRBD2. The germline V gene encodes CDR1 SGHTA and CDR2 FQGNSA. This CDR3 contains 15 residues. The trim removed 1 base at V and 5 bases at J, leaving 7 bases unmatched. In DNA, the CDR3 is TGTGCCAGCAGCTTAGTAGGGACTAGTATCCACGAGCAGTACTTC. It is translated as CASSLVGTSIHEQYF.

This clone occurred a few times. The chain uses TRBV19 and TRBJ2-1, with D possibly TRBD2 on 6 matching bases. CDR3 length equals 14 residues. V lost 2 bases to trimming and J lost 9 bases, with 14 bases between them. Germline V gene data show CDR1 as LNHDA and CDR2 as SQIVND (reference sequence). The chain's CDR3 is CASSIPSGSLEQFF. DNA for the CDR3: TGTGCCAGTAGTATACCGAGCGGGTCCCTTGAGCAGTTCTTC.